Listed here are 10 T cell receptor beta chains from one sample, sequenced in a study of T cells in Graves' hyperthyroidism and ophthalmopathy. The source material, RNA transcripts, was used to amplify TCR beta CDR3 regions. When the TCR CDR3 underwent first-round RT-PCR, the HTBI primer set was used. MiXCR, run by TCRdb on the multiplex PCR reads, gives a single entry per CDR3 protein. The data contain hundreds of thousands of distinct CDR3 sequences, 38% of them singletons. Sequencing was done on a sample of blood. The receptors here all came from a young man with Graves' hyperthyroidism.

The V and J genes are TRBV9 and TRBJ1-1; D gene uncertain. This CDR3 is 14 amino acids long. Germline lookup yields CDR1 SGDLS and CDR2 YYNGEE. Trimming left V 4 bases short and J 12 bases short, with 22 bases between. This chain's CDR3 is CASSQEGWASEPFF. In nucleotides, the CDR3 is TGTGCCAGCAGCCAAGAGGGTTGGGCCTCGGAACCTTTCTTT.

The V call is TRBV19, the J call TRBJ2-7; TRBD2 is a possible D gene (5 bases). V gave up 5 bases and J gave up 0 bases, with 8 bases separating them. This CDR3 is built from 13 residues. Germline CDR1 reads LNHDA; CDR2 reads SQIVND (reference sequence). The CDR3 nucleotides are TGTGCCAGTAGTGGAGACTACTCCTACGAGCAGTACTTC. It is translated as CASSGDYSYEQYF. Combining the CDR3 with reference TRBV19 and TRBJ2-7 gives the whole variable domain DGGITQSPKYLFRKEGQNVTLSCEQNLNHDAMYWYRQDPGQGLRLIYYSQIVNDFQKGDIAEGYSVSREKKESFPLTVTSAQKNPTAFYLCASSGDYSYEQYFGPGTRLTVT.

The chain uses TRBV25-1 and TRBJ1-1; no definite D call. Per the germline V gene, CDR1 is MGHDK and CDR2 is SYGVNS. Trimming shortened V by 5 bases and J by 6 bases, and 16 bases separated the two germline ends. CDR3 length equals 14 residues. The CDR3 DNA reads TGTGCCAGCAGTTTTTATGGCGCGGAGGCTGAAGCTTTCTTT. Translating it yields CASSFYGAEAEAFF.

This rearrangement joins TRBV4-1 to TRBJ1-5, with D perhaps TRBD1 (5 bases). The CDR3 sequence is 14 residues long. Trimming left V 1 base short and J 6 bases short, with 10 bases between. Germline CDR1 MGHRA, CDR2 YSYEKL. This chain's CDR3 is CASSQGRDPQPQHF. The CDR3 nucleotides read TGCGCCAGCAGCCAAGGCAGGGATCCTCAGCCCCAGCATTTT.

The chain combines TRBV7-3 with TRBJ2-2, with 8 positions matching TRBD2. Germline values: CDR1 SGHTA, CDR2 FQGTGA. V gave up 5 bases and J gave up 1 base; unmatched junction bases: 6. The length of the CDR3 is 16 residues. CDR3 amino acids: CASSPPSGGNTGELFF. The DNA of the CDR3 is TGTGCCAGCAGCCCCCCCAGCGGGGGGAACACCGGGGAGCTGTTTTTT.

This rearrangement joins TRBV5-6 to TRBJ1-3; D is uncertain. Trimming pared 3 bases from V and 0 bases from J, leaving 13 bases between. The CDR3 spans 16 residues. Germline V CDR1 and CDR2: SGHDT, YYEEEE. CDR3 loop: CASSWGEGGSGNTIYF. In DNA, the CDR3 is TGTGCCAGCAGCTGGGGTGAGGGCGGCTCTGGAAACACCATATATTTT.

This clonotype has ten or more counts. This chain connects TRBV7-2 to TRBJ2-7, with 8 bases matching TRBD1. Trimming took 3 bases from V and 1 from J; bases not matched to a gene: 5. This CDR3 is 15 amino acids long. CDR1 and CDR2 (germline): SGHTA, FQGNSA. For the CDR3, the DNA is TGTGCCAGCAGCTTGACGACAGGGGCATCCTACGAGCAGTACTTC. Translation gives CASSLTTGASYEQYF.

CDR3 DNA: TGTGCCAGCGGGTTGGAGGAGTTCACTGAAGCTTTCTTT. This sequence encodes CASGLEEFTEAFF. V is TRBV12-3 or TRBV12-4 and J is TRBJ1-1, with D unresolved. The CDR3 runs to 13 residues. V was cut by 8 bases and J by 4 bases, with 14 bases left in between.

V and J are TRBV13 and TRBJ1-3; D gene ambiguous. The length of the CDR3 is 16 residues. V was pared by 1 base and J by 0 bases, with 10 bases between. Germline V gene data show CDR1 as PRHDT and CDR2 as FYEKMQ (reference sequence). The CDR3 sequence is CASSLVSDPSGNTIYF. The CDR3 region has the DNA TGTGCCAGCAGCTTAGTCTCTGACCCCTCTGGAAACACCATATATTTT.

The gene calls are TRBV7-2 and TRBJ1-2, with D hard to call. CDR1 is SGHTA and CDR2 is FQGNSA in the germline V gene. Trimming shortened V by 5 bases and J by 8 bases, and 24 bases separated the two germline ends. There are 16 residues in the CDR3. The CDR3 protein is CASSPREFEDDDGYTF. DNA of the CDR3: TGTGCCAGCAGCCCCAGAGAGTTTGAGGATGACGACGGCTACACCTTC.